The 2 T cell receptor beta chains given below trace back to one sample, sequenced in a study of cytomegalovirus exposure and HLA in healthy donors. Libraries were prepared by immunoSEQ multiplex PCR; TCRdb keeps only in-frame clonotypes and omits some of them. The sample lists more than 140,000 clones, roughly nine tenths occurring once. The sequencing sample was made of PBMCs. The source is a woman aged 18-29 years in good health and CMV-seropositive.

Points on this clone: Different DNA sequences within this sample yield the same CDR3. This sequence joins TRBV9 and TRBJ2-7; perhaps TRBD2 as D (6 bases). Trimming left V 0 bases short and J 4 bases short, with 11 bases between. The CDR3 has 14 residues. The germline gives CDR1 SGDLS, CDR2 YYNGEE. CDR3 in DNA: TGTGCCAGCAGCGTAGCTGGAGGGCCTTACGAGCAGTACTTC. Residues: CASSVAGGPYEQYF. Full variable domain (outside the CDR3, taken from reference TRBV9 and TRBJ2-7): DSGVTQTPKHLITATGQRVTLRCSPRSGDLSVYWYQQSLDQGLQFLIQYYNGEERAKGNILERFSAQQFPDLHSELNLSSLELGDSALYFCASSVAGGPYEQYFGPGTRLTVT.

The V gene is TRBV6-5, the J gene TRBJ1-2, with 11 bases identical to TRBD1. This CDR3 has 14 amino acids. Losses at the gene ends were 6 bases for V and 7 bases for J; bases not matched to a gene: 7. The V gene's germline CDR1 is MNHEY and CDR2 SVGAGI. CDR3 amino acids: CASSRDRGESGYTF. The DNA of the CDR3 is TGTGCCAGCAGCAGGGACAGGGGGGAATCTGGCTACACCTTC.